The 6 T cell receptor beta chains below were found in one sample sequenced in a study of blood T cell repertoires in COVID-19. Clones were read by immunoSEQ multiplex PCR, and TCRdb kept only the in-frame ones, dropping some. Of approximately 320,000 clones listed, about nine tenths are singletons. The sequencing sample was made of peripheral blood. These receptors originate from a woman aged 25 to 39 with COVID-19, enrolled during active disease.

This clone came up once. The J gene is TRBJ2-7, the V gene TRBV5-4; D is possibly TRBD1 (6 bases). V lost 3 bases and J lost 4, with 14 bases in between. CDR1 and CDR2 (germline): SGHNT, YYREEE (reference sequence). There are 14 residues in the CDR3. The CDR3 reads CASSYSTGPYEQYF. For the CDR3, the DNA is TGTGCCAGCAGCTATTCGACAGGCCCTTACGAGCAGTACTTC.

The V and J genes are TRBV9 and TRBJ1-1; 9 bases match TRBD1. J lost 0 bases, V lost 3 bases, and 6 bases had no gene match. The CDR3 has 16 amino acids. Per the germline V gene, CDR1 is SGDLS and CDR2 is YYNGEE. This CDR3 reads CASSDHRGRMNTEAFF. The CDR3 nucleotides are TGTGCCAGCAGCGACCACAGGGGGCGGATGAACACTGAAGCTTTCTTT.

CDR3 bases: TGCAGCGCGAGTAACAGGCTTACTAATGAAAAACTGTTTTTT. It translates to CSASNRLTNEKLFF. The V and J genes are TRBV29-1 and TRBJ1-4; D possibly corresponds to TRBD1 (5 bases). Looked up from germline, CDR1 is SQVTM and CDR2 is ANQGSEA. CDR3 size: 14 residues. V lost 7 bases and J 2 bases, leaving 14 bases between the germline ends.

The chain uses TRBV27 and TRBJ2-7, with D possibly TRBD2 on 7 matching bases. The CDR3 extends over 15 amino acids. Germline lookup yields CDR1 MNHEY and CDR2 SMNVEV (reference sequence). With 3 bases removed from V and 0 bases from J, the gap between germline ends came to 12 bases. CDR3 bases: TGTGCCAGCAGTTTTTCGGGGGGCAGCTCCTACGAGCAGTACTTC. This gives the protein CASSFSGGSSYEQYF.

CDR3 region: CASSSGLPNNEQFF. CDR3 sequence (DNA): TGTGCCAGCAGCTCGGGACTCCCTAACAATGAGCAGTTCTTC. V and J are TRBV5-4 and TRBJ2-1, with a weak D call TRBD2 (6 bases). The germline V and J ends were trimmed by 3 bases and 5 bases, with 12 bases remaining between them. The germline V gene encodes CDR1 SGHNT and CDR2 YYREEE (reference sequence). The CDR3 loop spans 14 amino acids.

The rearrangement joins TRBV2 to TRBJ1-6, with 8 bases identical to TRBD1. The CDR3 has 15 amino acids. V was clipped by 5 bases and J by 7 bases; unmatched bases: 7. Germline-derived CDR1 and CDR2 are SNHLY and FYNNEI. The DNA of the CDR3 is TGTGCCAGCAGTAATACAGGGGGATCGAATTCACCCCTCCACTTT. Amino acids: CASSNTGGSNSPLHF.